The entry that follows covers one T cell receptor beta chain sequence. Its antigen is unidentified. The data originate from a study of T-cell reconstitution after alpha-beta-depleted transplantation in children. Study-level points and caveats: High day-60 TCRbeta diversity in some patients came from surviving recipient T cells and thymic progenitors. There were reportedly several hundred expanded graft clones from which alpha-beta T cells came about two months after transplant. Newly generated T cells supplied most T-cell counts and diversity one year post-transplant.

The V gene's germline CDR1 is MNHEY and CDR2 SVGAGI. V lost 2 bases to trimming and J lost 0 bases, with 10 bases between them. The CDR3 totals 16 residues. The library targeted TCRbeta and was prepared with unique molecular identifiers. One entry per CDR3 protein results from TCRdb running MiXCR on the PCR reads. The sample lists approximately 980,000 distinct CDR3 sequences, about 31% occurring once. The rearrangement uses TRBV6-5 and TRBJ1-4; D is possibly TRBD1 (5 bases). Sequenced material: PBMCs, mostly from graft donor cells, taken 360 days after TCRalphabeta/CD19-depleted stem cell transplant. This sequence originates from a boy in the first two years of life who had a stem cell transplant for SCID, so the T cells may come from the graft donor. CDR3 nucleotides: TGTGCCAGCAGTTACCTGCTGGGGGCAACTAATGAAAAACTGTTTTTT. This codes for CASSYLLGATNEKLFF.